This T cell receptor (beta chain) was recovered during a study of blood T cells in healthy people across ages. Per the germline V gene, CDR1 is SGHTA and CDR2 is FQGNSA. Trimming shortened V by 1 base and J by 3 bases, and 4 bases separated the two germline ends. The CDR3 runs to 13 residues. It was with a sample-barcoded 5' primer and a J-beta primer mix that a second PCR of roughly 7 to 12 cycles was run. TCRdb reanalysed the 5' RACE reads using MiXCR and keeps one entry per CDR3 protein. Of some 710,000 distinct CDR3 sequences detected, around 45% appear once; the ten largest clones hold roughly 18%.

Specimen: blood. The origin of this receptor is a man older than 75 in good health. This sequence joins TRBV7-2 and TRBJ1-5; D is ambiguous. The chain's CDR3 is CASSLVFNQPQHF. CDR3 nucleotide sequence: TGTGCCAGCAGCTTAGTTTTCAATCAGCCCCAGCATTTT.